One and the same sample provided the 8 T cell receptor beta chains below, sequenced in a study of cytomegalovirus exposure and HLA in healthy donors. Use of 60 Vbeta and 13 Jbeta primers characterized the PCR. Some clones are missing from TCRdb's copy, which holds only in-frame ones; the method was immunoSEQ multiplex PCR. The table includes under 200,000 clones, about 82% detected once. Sequences were obtained from PBMCs. The receptors derive from a young woman in good health and CMV-seropositive.

J is TRBJ1-3 and V is TRBV6-5, with 10 bases fitting TRBD1. J gave up 6 bases and V 7 bases, and 6 bases lay outside the gene matches. This CDR3 comprises 14 residues. Germline values: CDR1 MNHEY, CDR2 SVGAGI. The CDR3 region is CASTWGQGTNTIYF. CDR3 DNA: TGTGCCAGCACCTGGGGACAGGGGACAAACACCATATATTTT.

The table lists this clone with a count of one. The chain couples TRBV18 to TRBJ1-4; tentative D call: TRBD1 (6 bases). CDR3 length: 17 residues. Trimming shortened V by 3 bases and J by 5 bases, and 19 bases separated the two germline ends. CDR1 and CDR2 from the germline V gene are KGHSH and LQKENI. CDR3 DNA: TGTGCCAGCTCACCGGTGACAGGATCTCCCCCAAATGAAAAACTGTTTTTT. This translates into CASSPVTGSPPNEKLFF.

This clone was found a few times. The gene calls are TRBV6-1 and TRBJ2-1; unclear D gene. The CDR3 has 15 residues. The V and J ends lost 3 bases and 9 bases respectively, with 18 bases between them. Germline values: CDR1 MNHNS, CDR2 SASEGT. Here the CDR3 reads CASSDAAAAPSEQFF. DNA for the CDR3: TGTGCCAGCAGTGATGCAGCCGCGGCTCCGAGTGAGCAGTTCTTC.

The chain recombines TRBV6-6 with TRBJ2-1, with TRBD2 as a possible D gene (5 bases). CDR1 and CDR2 (germline): MNHNY, SVGAGI (reference sequence). V was shortened by 0 bases and J by 9 bases, with 12 bases between the two germline ends. The CDR3 contains 14 residues. The CDR3 here is CASSYSGLGGEQFF. The CDR3 nucleotides are TGTGCCAGCAGTTACTCCGGCCTAGGAGGTGAGCAGTTCTTC.

This chain connects TRBV5-1 to TRBJ1-2, with D tentatively TRBD1 (6 bases). Germline V gene data show CDR1 as SGHRS and CDR2 as YFSETQ. V was trimmed by 0 bases and J by 4 bases, leaving 13 bases between them. The CDR3 runs 15 residues. The CDR3 DNA reads TGCGCCAGCAGCTTGGTGACAGGCTCTAGCTATGGCTACACCTTC. Translating gives CASSLVTGSSYGYTF. Full variable domain (remainder filled in from reference TRBV5-1 and TRBJ1-2): KAGVTQTPRYLIKTRGQQVTLSCSPISGHRSVSWYQQTPGQGLQFLFEYFSETQRNKGNFPGRFSGRQFSNSRSEMNVSTLELGDSALYLCASSLVTGSSYGYTFGSGTRLTVV.

On this clone itself: Other DNA sequences in the sample encode the same CDR3. The gene calls are TRBV7-9 and TRBJ2-1; TRBD2 aligns across 9 bases. Germline V lookup: CDR1 SEHNR, CDR2 FQNEAQ (reference sequence). Germline trimming cut 0 bases from V and 4 bases from J; bases unmatched to any gene: 4. The CDR3 is made up of 16 amino acids. Here the CDR3 reads CASSLALAGTYNEQFF. Written as DNA, the CDR3 is TGTGCCAGCAGCTTAGCGCTAGCGGGGACGTACAATGAGCAGTTCTTC. Using reference TRBV7-9 and TRBJ2-1 for the parts outside the CDR3, the full variable domain is DTGVSQNPRHKITKRGQNVTFRCDPISEHNRLYWYRQTLGQGPEFLTYFQNEAQLEKSRLLSDRFSAERPKGSFSTLEIQRTEQGDSAMYLCASSLALAGTYNEQFFGPGTRLTVL.

The chain combines TRBV7-8 with TRBJ2-3; a weak D match, TRBD2 (5 bases). CDR3 size: 13 residues. CDR1 is SGHVS, CDR2 FQNEAQ, per germline. The V end was cut by 5 bases, the J end by 6 bases, with 12 bases between. The CDR3 loop reads CASSQGSWDTQYF. CDR3 in DNA: TGTGCCAGCAGCCAAGGGAGCTGGGATACGCAGTATTTT.

V usage is TRBV6-1 and J usage is TRBJ1-5, with a weak D call TRBD1 (5 bases). The CDR3 consists of 14 residues. Trimming pared 6 bases from V and 7 bases from J, leaving 16 bases between. Germline CDR1 is MNHNS and CDR2 is SASEGT. The DNA of the CDR3 is TGTGCCAGCAGGAATCCCGGGGGGGGACAGCCCCAGCATTTT. Its translation: CASRNPGGGQPQHF.